The rows below give T cell receptor beta chains drawn from one sample of a study of CD8 T cells in ankylosing spondylitis. TCRdb independently ran MiXCR on the 5' RACE reads; one entry per CDR3 protein. The sample records roughly 670,000 distinct CDR3 sequences, about 20% being singletons. The sequenced sample consisted of blood, either unsorted or a sorted T cell fraction (not recorded which). The source of these receptors is a male donor with ankylosing spondylitis. Each CDR3 is given with its conserved first and last residue. A D gene is named only where the DNA matches it firmly.

length: 12
J: TRBJ2-1
V: TRBV20-1
D: NA
CDR3: CSAREHVNEQFF

length: 14
J: TRBJ2-3
V: TRBV9
D: NA
CDR3: CASSVAGSSDTQYF

length: 16
J: TRBJ2-3
V: TRBV27
D: NA
CDR3: CASSVTEGGAVDTQYF

length: 12
J: TRBJ1-5
V: TRBV2
D: NA
CDR3: CASSASHQPQHF

length: 14
J: TRBJ2-5
V: TRBV28
D: NA
CDR3: CASTINRLGETQYF

length: 14
J: TRBJ1-4
V: TRBV6-1
D: NA
CDR3: CASRNHRVNEKLFF

length: 13
J: TRBJ1-1
V: TRBV6-5
D: NA
CDR3: CASSYSENTEAFF

length: 14
J: TRBJ2-7
V: TRBV11-3
D: NA
CDR3: CASSLEGTHYEQYF

length: 13
J: TRBJ2-7
V: TRBV20-1
D: TRBD1
CDR3: CSARPRGLYEQYF

length: 15
J: TRBJ1-3
V: TRBV12-3/TRBV12-4
D: TRBD1
CDR3: CASSPTGTAGNTIYF

length: 13
J: TRBJ2-7
V: TRBV27
D: NA
CDR3: CASSLSGAHEQYF

length: 15
J: TRBJ2-1
V: TRBV30
D: TRBD2
CDR3: CAWSETSSSYNEQFF

length: 16
J: TRBJ1-2
V: TRBV5-1
D: TRBD1
CDR3: CASSQDRGPLNYGYTF

length: 12
J: TRBJ1-5
V: TRBV3-1
D: NA
CDR3: CASTPLEQPQHF

length: 15
J: TRBJ2-1
V: TRBV20-1
D: NA
CDR3: CSAPTASETYNEQFF

length: 12
J: TRBJ2-1
V: TRBV14
D: TRBD1
CDR3: CASSQQGDEQFF

length: 17
J: TRBJ2-1
V: TRBV2
D: NA
CDR3: CASSGSTQGHLYNEQFF

length: 12
J: TRBJ1-5
V: TRBV28
D: NA
CDR3: CASRASNQPQHF

length: 14
J: TRBJ1-1
V: TRBV7-9
D: TRBD1
CDR3: CASSPTGDNTEAFF

length: 12
J: TRBJ2-1
V: TRBV5-5
D: NA
CDR3: CASSFRDTEQFF

length: 15
J: TRBJ2-1
V: TRBV18
D: NA
CDR3: CASSDSHTSYNEQFF

length: 15
J: TRBJ2-4
V: TRBV9
D: NA
CDR3: CASSALASTENIQYF

length: 13
J: TRBJ2-3
V: TRBV20-1
D: NA
CDR3: CSAISGGTDTQYF